The 24 T cell receptor beta chains presented below share a single source sample, sequenced in a study of technical replicates of blood from a few donors. Sequencing used immunoSEQ multiplex PCR; TCRdb keeps in-frame clones, though not all of them. The sample contains about 79,000 clones, approximately 94% of which appear only once. Specimen: T cells isolated from PBMCs. All receptors come from a human donor in good health.

The J gene is TRBJ2-3, the V gene TRBV27; TRBD2 might be the D (5 bases). Germline V lookup: CDR1 MNHEY, CDR2 SMNVEV (reference sequence). The V and J ends lost 6 bases and 3 bases respectively, with 13 bases between them. This CDR3 is 14 amino acids long. The CDR3, as DNA: TGTGCCAGCAGATTCACTAGGACGACAGATACGCAGTATTTT. As protein: CASRFTRTTDTQYF.

J is TRBJ1-2 and V is TRBV7-9, with a possible D match to TRBD1 (5 bases). Trimming took 8 bases from V and 10 from J, leaving 17 bases between them. This CDR3 is built from 12 residues. The germline V gene encodes CDR1 SEHNR and CDR2 FQNEAQ (reference sequence). CDR3 nucleotide sequence: TGTGCCAGCGGATATATCGGCAGGGACTACACCTTC. This translates into CASGYIGRDYTF.

The chain has TRBV6-1 and TRBJ2-7; the D is unclear. The CDR3 totals 13 residues. V was pared by 3 bases and J by 4 bases, with 10 bases between. Germline V gene lookup returns CDR1 MNHNS and CDR2 SASEGT. In nucleotides, the CDR3 is TGTGCCAGCAGTGAGTGGGCTACTTACGAGCAGTACTTC. This translates into CASSEWATYEQYF.

V gene TRBV18 combines with J gene TRBJ1-1; maybe TRBD1 (6 bases). The CDR3 loop spans 16 amino acids. The germline CDR1 and CDR2 sequences are KGHSH and LQKENI. V was trimmed by 2 bases and J by 1 base, leaving 14 bases between them. For the CDR3, the DNA is TGTGCCAGCTCACCAAGGGACCTGGGACAGAACACTGAAGCTTTCTTT. Residues: CASSPRDLGQNTEAFF. Full variable domain (remainder filled in from reference TRBV18 and TRBJ1-1): NAGVMQNPRHLVRRRGQEARLRCSPMKGHSHVYWYRQLPEEGLKFMVYLQKENIIDESGMPKERFSAEFPKEGPSILRIQQVVRGDSAAYFCASSPRDLGQNTEAFFGQGTRLTVV.

The chain couples TRBV7-9 to TRBJ1-1; possible D gene TRBD1, 5 bases. Germline V gene data show CDR1 as SEHNR and CDR2 as FQNEAQ (reference sequence). V was pared by 0 bases and J by 4 bases, with 15 bases between. This CDR3 comprises 16 residues. Written as DNA, the CDR3 is TGTGCCAGCAGCTTAGCGCAGGGAGGGCTTGGCACTGAAGCTTTCTTT. As protein: CASSLAQGGLGTEAFF.

This clone has only one observation. The chain carries TRBV7-6 and TRBJ2-7, with 7 positions matching TRBD2. The V and J ends lost 6 bases and 6 bases, in that order; junction bases with no gene match: 8. Germline loops: CDR1 SGHVS, CDR2 FNYEAQ. CDR3 length: 13 residues. The CDR3 DNA follows: TGTGCCAGCAGTCCCGGGGGGTTCTCCGAGCAGTACTTC. This codes for CASSPGGFSEQYF.

The chain uses TRBV9 and TRBJ1-4; D is perhaps TRBD1 (5 bases). V lost 3 bases and J 2 bases, leaving 8 bases between the germline ends. Germline-derived CDR1 and CDR2 are SGDLS and YYNGEE. The CDR3 covers 14 residues. The DNA of the CDR3 is TGTGCCAGCAGCGAAGGGGCCACTAATGAAAAACTGTTTTTT. Translating gives CASSEGATNEKLFF.

The table lists this clone with a count of one. The rearrangement joins TRBV25-1 to TRBJ2-5; tentative D call: TRBD2 (6 bases). Per the germline V gene, CDR1 is MGHDK and CDR2 is SYGVNS. CDR3 length: 14 amino acids. Deletions cut 10 bases from V and 3 bases from J, with 18 bases between. CDR3 in amino acids: CAIPREREEETQYF. The CDR3 DNA is TGTGCCATCCCCCGGGAGAGGGAGGAAGAGACCCAGTACTTC.

The chain carries TRBV2 and TRBJ2-1; D gene uncertain. The V gene's germline CDR1 is SNHLY and CDR2 FYNNEI. The germline V and J ends were trimmed by 2 bases and 2 bases, with 10 bases remaining between them. The CDR3 is made up of 15 amino acids. The CDR3 DNA follows: TGTGCCAGCAGTGAATCGGCGGAACCCTACAATGAGCAGTTCTTC. Residues: CASSESAEPYNEQFF.

The rearrangement joins TRBV10-3 to TRBJ2-5, with TRBD2 matching 14 bases. After removal of 10 bases from V and 5 bases from J, the junction contained 9 bases not matched to a gene. There are 15 residues in the CDR3. CDR1 is ENHRY and CDR2 is SYGVKD in the germline V gene. The DNA for the CDR3 is TGTGCCACCGAACCGGGACTAGCGGGAGTTGAGACCCAGTACTTC. As protein: CATEPGLAGVETQYF.

This clone has just one count. The chain has TRBV4-2 and TRBJ1-1; D is undetermined. The V gene lost 0 bases and the J gene lost 1 base, with 3 bases spanning the gap. The CDR3 is 13 amino acids. The germline CDR1 and CDR2 sequences are LGHNA and YNFKEQ. Here the CDR3 DNA reads TGTGCCAGCAGCCAAGATAAGAACACTGAAGCTTTCTTT. This translates into CASSQDKNTEAFF.

V usage is TRBV5-6 and J usage is TRBJ2-3; D is perhaps TRBD1 (6 bases). Germline V CDR1 and CDR2: SGHDT, YYEEEE. The CDR3 totals 15 residues. Trimming shortened V by 5 bases and J by 2 bases, and 15 bases separated the two germline ends. CDR3 residues: CASRTQGSHTDTQYF. CDR3 bases: TGTGCCAGCAGGACACAGGGTTCCCACACAGATACGCAGTATTTT.

This clone was seen just once. The rearrangement joins TRBV5-3 to TRBJ2-7, with 8 bases lining up with TRBD2. TRBV5-3 carries the ORF label, with uncertain function. The V and J ends lost 5 bases and 3 bases, in that order; junction bases with no gene match: 10. The CDR3 consists of 15 residues. CDR3 bases: TGTGCCAGAAGGTCGTCAGCGGGGGTTTTCTACGAGCAGTACTTC. Amino acids: CARRSSAGVFYEQYF.

V is TRBV7-9 and J is TRBJ2-7, with TRBD2 matching 8 bases. Germline V CDR1 and CDR2: SEHNR, FQNEAQ (reference sequence). V shed 0 bases, J shed 6 bases, and the junction held 7 bases outside the gene matches. CDR3 length: 15 amino acids. CDR3 in DNA: TGTGCCAGCAGCTTAGCTAGCGGGATATTGGGCGAGCAGTACTTC. Its protein is CASSLASGILGEQYF.

The V call is TRBV19, the J call TRBJ2-7; 7 positions match TRBD2. Losses at the gene ends were 5 bases for V and 4 bases for J; bases not matched to a gene: 8. This CDR3 has 14 residues. CDR1 is LNHDA, CDR2 SQIVND, per germline (reference sequence). The CDR3 nucleotides read TGTGCCAGTAGTCCCGGGGGGATTTGGTACGAGCAGTACTTC. Translated: CASSPGGIWYEQYF.

The chain employs TRBV4-2 and TRBJ2-3; 13 bases are a match to TRBD2. The V gene's germline CDR1 is LGHNA and CDR2 YNFKEQ. The length of the CDR3 is 19 residues. With V trimmed by 4 bases and J by 0 bases, 10 bases remained unmatched. The CDR3 bases are TGTGCCAGCAGCCGAGTCCCGGGACTAGCGGGGACTAGCACAGATACGCAGTATTTT. Translation gives CASSRVPGLAGTSTDTQYF.

CDR3 protein: CASSLLRESSYNSPLHF. The DNA for the CDR3 is TGTGCCAGCAGCTTACTAAGGGAGAGCTCCTATAATTCACCCCTCCACTTT. The genes are TRBV7-2 and TRBJ1-6; no clear D. The CDR3 spans 17 residues. CDR1 is SGHTA, CDR2 FQGNSA, per germline. V was clipped by 2 bases and J by 0 bases, with 11 bases between them.

Here the CDR3 DNA reads TGCGCCAGCAGCTTGGCCTGGACTAGCGGGGGATACAATGAGCAGTTCTTC. Protein sequence: CASSLAWTSGGYNEQFF. The genes are TRBV5-1 and TRBJ2-1, with 13 bases aligning to TRBD2. This CDR3 is built from 17 residues. V was clipped by 0 bases and J by 4 bases; unmatched bases: 4. Germline V gene lookup returns CDR1 SGHRS and CDR2 YFSETQ.

The chain combines TRBV11-3 with TRBJ2-1; 8 bases are shared with TRBD2. Losses at the gene ends were 2 bases for V and 5 bases for J; bases not matched to a gene: 8. Germline V gives CDR1 SGHNT, CDR2 YENEEA. This CDR3 has 16 residues. In DNA, the CDR3 is TGTGCCAGCAGCTTAAGGCGCGGGGGGATCCACAATGAGCAGTTCTTC. It specifies CASSLRRGGIHNEQFF.

This chain joins TRBV5-6 and TRBJ2-7; 7 bases are shared with TRBD2. CDR1 SGHDT and CDR2 YYEEEE come from the germline V gene. Germline trimming cut 4 bases from V and 7 bases from J; bases unmatched to any gene: 17. This CDR3 is built from 16 residues. CDR3 nucleotides: TGTGCCAGCAGCCCGCGGTCCGGACTAGGGCGGCGGGAGCAGTACTTC. This encodes CASSPRSGLGRREQYF.

The chain has TRBV6-6 and TRBJ1-2; D might be TRBD1 (5 bases). The V gene lost 5 bases and the J gene lost 1 base, with 17 bases spanning the gap. The CDR3 contains 16 residues. Germline V gene lookup returns CDR1 MNHNY and CDR2 SVGAGI (reference sequence). The CDR3 nucleotides read TGTGCCAGCAGTAGAACAGGCGCAGACCTTAACTATGGCTACACCTTC. Encoded protein: CASSRTGADLNYGYTF.

This clone was observed a handful of times. This sequence joins TRBV5-1 and TRBJ1-1; D is uncertain. The CDR3 has 14 amino acids. CDR1 is SGHRS, CDR2 YFSETQ, per germline. V lost 5 bases and J 0 bases, leaving 11 bases between the germline ends. CDR3 in DNA: TGCGCCAGCAGTGTCGCGGTAATGAACACTGAAGCTTTCTTT. This translates into CASSVAVMNTEAFF.

V is TRBV2 and J is TRBJ2-1, with 7 bases that match TRBD2. The V gene's germline CDR1 is SNHLY and CDR2 FYNNEI. The CDR3 is 14 amino acids. The V and J ends lost 10 bases and 5 bases, in that order; junction bases with no gene match: 11. The CDR3 DNA reads TGTGCCACCACGAAAGGACGGGGGGACAATGAGCAGTTCTTC. It specifies CATTKGRGDNEQFF.

The chain carries TRBV25-1 and TRBJ2-7; 8 bases fit TRBD2. Germline lookup yields CDR1 MGHDK and CDR2 SYGVNS. This CDR3 contains 13 residues. Unmatched junction bases numbered 8, after V lost 6 bases and J lost 7 bases. The CDR3 DNA is TGTGCCAGCAGCACGGGGGGGCTTATGGAGCAGTACTTC. The encoded protein is CASSTGGLMEQYF.